This TCR beta chain was recovered during a study of regulatory T cells in long-lasting Graves disease. Time point reported: newly diagnosed GD, antithyroid drugs for less than 3 months. PBMC RNA served as the TCR library source. This clonotype was detected ten times or more. Libraries of TCR beta came from iRepertoire HTBI primers plus Arm-PCR of CDR3 regions. MiXCR, applied by TCRdb to the multiplex PCR reads, yields one record per CDR3 protein. The table records 600,000 to 650,000 distinct CDR3 sequences, around 15% of them present only once. This sample was also put to use in a study of T cells in Graves' hyperthyroidism and ophthalmopathy. That report notes: Patients with ophthalmopathy were separated from those with stable hyperthyroidism by a 13 V-J model.

The material was peripheral blood mononuclear cells (PBMCs), obtained at new diagnosis, from a patient treated with antithyroid drugs. This TCR came from a woman in her twenties or thirties with Graves disease.

CDR3 sequence (DNA): TGTGCCAGCAGGCATAGGACAGGCTACTTACCCGATACGCAGTATTTT. It codes for CASRHRTGYLPDTQYF. V is TRBV28 and J is TRBJ2-3; TRBD1 matches 7 bases. The CDR3 totals 16 residues. Per germline, CDR1 MDHEN and CDR2 SYDVKM. Trimming at V came to 6 bases and at J to 6 bases, leaving 15 bases not matched to a gene.